This is a list of T cell receptor beta chains from one sample in a study of shared clonotypes between healthy human individuals. Data came from immunoSEQ multiplex PCR; TCRdb stores just in-frame clones and leaves some out. The repertoire includes about 480,000 clones, 70% to 80% of them detected once, and over 10% sits in the top ten. Sample: PBMCs. Receptor source: a woman aged 40 to 50 in good health. Some clones in this sample may be carry-over from other donors' samples. Each CDR3 is given with its conserved first and last residue. Each record gives: J gene, D gene, clone size, V gene, CDR3 DNA, CDR3 protein. A D gene is named only where the DNA matches it firmly. Clone size, where shown, is once, few, many, or a class for clones that have expanded.

J gene: TRBJ2-2; D gene: .; clone size: .; V gene: TRBV11-3; CDR3 DNA: TGTGCCAGCAGCAATAGCCCGGGACCCACCGGGGAGCTGTTTTTT; CDR3 protein: CASSNSPGPTGELFF
J gene: TRBJ2-1; D gene: TRBD1; clone size: .; V gene: TRBV7-9; CDR3 DNA: TGTGCCAGCAGCTTAGGCGGACAGGGAAGCAATGAGCAGTTCTTC; CDR3 protein: CASSLGGQGSNEQFF
J gene: TRBJ2-3; D gene: .; clone size: .; V gene: TRBV5-1; CDR3 DNA: TGCGCCAGCAGCTCCAGGGTGCGCACAGATACGCAGTATTTT; CDR3 protein: CASSSRVRTDTQYF
J gene: TRBJ1-4; D gene: TRBD1; clone size: .; V gene: TRBV28; CDR3 DNA: TGTGCCAGCACTAACAACAGGGGTCCTAATGAAAAACTGTTTTTT; CDR3 protein: CASTNNRGPNEKLFF
J gene: TRBJ1-3; D gene: .; clone size: many; V gene: TRBV28; CDR3 DNA: TGTGCCAGCGGAGCGGGCGGAGGGTGGTTGGGAAACACCATATATTTT; CDR3 protein: CASGAGGGWLGNTIYF
J gene: TRBJ1-1; D gene: TRBD1; clone size: .; V gene: TRBV7-9; CDR3 DNA: TGTGCCAGCAGCTCCGACAGGGTAGGGACTGAAGCTTTCTTT; CDR3 protein: CASSSDRVGTEAFF
J gene: TRBJ2-4; D gene: .; clone size: .; V gene: TRBV7-2; CDR3 DNA: TGTGCCAGCAGCTTTGGGTTAGGGTTCCAAAACATTCAGTACTTC; CDR3 protein: CASSFGLGFQNIQYF
J gene: TRBJ2-5; D gene: .; clone size: once; V gene: TRBV2; CDR3 DNA: TGTGCCAGCAGTGAATGGGAGACCCAGTACTTC; CDR3 protein: CASSEWETQYF
J gene: TRBJ2-3; D gene: .; clone size: .; V gene: TRBV9; CDR3 DNA: TGTGCCAGCAGCCCACGAGGGGCTTCAGTCGTACGAGATACGCAGTATTTT; CDR3 protein: CASSPRGASVVRDTQYF
J gene: TRBJ2-7; D gene: .; clone size: .; V gene: TRBV30; CDR3 DNA: TGTGCCTGGGGACTGAACTACGAGCAGTACTTC; CDR3 protein: CAWGLNYEQYF
J gene: TRBJ2-3; D gene: TRBD2; clone size: .; V gene: TRBV4-2; CDR3 DNA: TGTGCCAGCAGCCTCACCGGGACTAGCGAGGTGGATACGCAGTATTTT; CDR3 protein: CASSLTGTSEVDTQYF
J gene: TRBJ1-1; D gene: .; clone size: .; V gene: TRBV7-2; CDR3 DNA: TGTGCCAGCAGCACCGACCGGGACACAGAAGCTTTCTTT; CDR3 protein: CASSTDRDTEAFF
J gene: TRBJ1-1; D gene: .; clone size: .; V gene: TRBV6-6; CDR3 DNA: TGTGCCAGCAGTTACGGGCAATGGGGTGAAGCTTTCTTT; CDR3 protein: CASSYGQWGEAFF
J gene: TRBJ2-5; D gene: .; clone size: .; V gene: TRBV9; CDR3 DNA: TGTGCCAGCAGCGTAAGAGCCCAAGAGACCCAGTACTTC; CDR3 protein: CASSVRAQETQYF
J gene: TRBJ1-5; D gene: .; clone size: .; V gene: TRBV10-2; CDR3 DNA: TGCGCCAGCAGTGGATACCGAGACAATCAGCCCCAGCATTTT; CDR3 protein: CASSGYRDNQPQHF
J gene: TRBJ2-1; D gene: TRBD2; clone size: .; V gene: TRBV30; CDR3 DNA: TGTGCCTGGAGTGGGACTAGCGGGGGTAAGCAGTTCTTC; CDR3 protein: CAWSGTSGGKQFF
J gene: TRBJ2-1; D gene: .; clone size: .; V gene: TRBV30; CDR3 DNA: TGTGCCTGGAGAGGAGCTCAGCAACTCTACAATGAGCAGTTCTTC; CDR3 protein: CAWRGAQQLYNEQFF
J gene: TRBJ2-1; D gene: TRBD2; clone size: .; V gene: TRBV10-3; CDR3 DNA: TGTGCCATCAGTGAGTCTAGCGGGAGGGGACCCAATGAGCAGTTCTTC; CDR3 protein: CAISESSGRGPNEQFF
J gene: TRBJ2-7; D gene: .; clone size: .; V gene: TRBV7-9; CDR3 DNA: TGTGCCAGCAGCCCCCTAGGGTCCTACGAGCAGTACTTC; CDR3 protein: CASSPLGSYEQYF
J gene: TRBJ2-7; D gene: TRBD2; clone size: .; V gene: TRBV6-6; CDR3 DNA: TGTGCCAGCAGTCCGCTAGCGGGAGGGCTCTACGAGCAGTACTTC; CDR3 protein: CASSPLAGGLYEQYF
J gene: TRBJ2-7; D gene: .; clone size: .; V gene: TRBV23-1; CDR3 DNA: TGCGCCAGCAGTCAACGGCAGGTTCAAGAGTGCTCCTACGAGCAGTACTTC; CDR3 protein: CASSQRQVQECSYEQYF
J gene: TRBJ2-7; D gene: TRBD1; clone size: .; V gene: TRBV28; CDR3 DNA: TGTGCCAGCAGTCCCGCCGGGACAGGTTACGAGCAGTACTTC; CDR3 protein: CASSPAGTGYEQYF
J gene: TRBJ2-7; D gene: .; clone size: once; V gene: TRBV7-9; CDR3 DNA: TGTGCCAGCAGCCGCTACGGACAGCCTTACGAGCAGTACTTC; CDR3 protein: CASSRYGQPYEQYF
J gene: TRBJ2-5; D gene: TRBD1; clone size: once; V gene: TRBV5-1; CDR3 DNA: TGCGCCAGCAGCATTTGGCGTGGACAGGGGGCGGAGGCCCAGTACTTC; CDR3 protein: CASSIWRGQGAEAQYF
J gene: TRBJ2-2; D gene: .; clone size: .; V gene: TRBV7-3; CDR3 DNA: TGTGCCAGCAGCTTAGGCCCAGGGGTCACAACCGGGGAGCTGTTTTTT; CDR3 protein: CASSLGPGVTTGELFF
J gene: TRBJ2-6; D gene: .; clone size: .; V gene: TRBV30; CDR3 DNA: TGTGCCTGGAGTGTTGGTCTCGCTGGGGCCAACGTCCTGACTTTC; CDR3 protein: CAWSVGLAGANVLTF
J gene: TRBJ2-1; D gene: TRBD1; clone size: .; V gene: TRBV28; CDR3 DNA: TGTGCCAGCAGTTCCCCCGGGACAGGGGCCAATGAGCAGTTCTTC; CDR3 protein: CASSSPGTGANEQFF
J gene: TRBJ1-2; D gene: TRBD1; clone size: .; V gene: TRBV5-1; CDR3 DNA: TGCGCCAGCAGCTCCGGGACAGGGATTTACTATGGCTACACCTTC; CDR3 protein: CASSSGTGIYYGYTF
J gene: TRBJ2-5; D gene: .; clone size: .; V gene: TRBV9; CDR3 DNA: TGTGCCAGCAGCGACCTAGGAGTTGGAGAGACCCAGTACTTC; CDR3 protein: CASSDLGVGETQYF
J gene: TRBJ2-7; D gene: .; clone size: once; V gene: TRBV6-5; CDR3 DNA: TGTGCCAGCAGCCCACGGCGGGAACGCGAGCAGTACTTC; CDR3 protein: CASSPRREREQYF
J gene: TRBJ2-2; D gene: TRBD2; clone size: .; V gene: TRBV19; CDR3 DNA: TGTGCCAGTCGGGGCGGGGGGAACACCGGGGAGCTGTTTTTT; CDR3 protein: CASRGGGNTGELFF
J gene: TRBJ2-3; D gene: TRBD2; clone size: .; V gene: TRBV5-1; CDR3 DNA: TGCGCCAGCAGCGAAGGGACTAGCGGGATCACAGATACGCAGTATTTT; CDR3 protein: CASSEGTSGITDTQYF
J gene: TRBJ2-7; D gene: .; clone size: .; V gene: TRBV25-1; CDR3 DNA: TGTGCCAGCAGTGACCACGAGCAGTACTTC; CDR3 protein: CASSDHEQYF
J gene: TRBJ2-1; D gene: TRBD2; clone size: .; V gene: TRBV11-3; CDR3 DNA: TGTGCCAGCAGCTCCCGGACTAGCAATGAGCAGTTCTTC; CDR3 protein: CASSSRTSNEQFF
J gene: TRBJ1-2; D gene: .; clone size: .; V gene: TRBV10-3; CDR3 DNA: TGTGCCATCAGTGAGTCCGGCCGGATCTATGGCTACACCTTC; CDR3 protein: CAISESGRIYGYTF
J gene: TRBJ2-7; D gene: .; clone size: .; V gene: TRBV2; CDR3 DNA: TGTGCAGGGGGGGGCGAAACCTACGAGCAGTACTTC; CDR3 protein: CAGGGETYEQYF
J gene: TRBJ1-1; D gene: TRBD1; clone size: few; V gene: TRBV28; CDR3 DNA: TGTGCCAGCGGAATAACAGGGGGCCGCACTGAAGCTTTCTTT; CDR3 protein: CASGITGGRTEAFF
J gene: TRBJ2-5; D gene: TRBD2; clone size: once; V gene: TRBV7-9; CDR3 DNA: TGTGCCAGCAGCCCCCTAGCGGGATTTGAGACCCAGTACTTC; CDR3 protein: CASSPLAGFETQYF
J gene: TRBJ1-6; D gene: .; clone size: once; V gene: TRBV6-5; CDR3 DNA: TGTGCCAGCAGTTACTCCCAGAGCTCCTATAATTCACCCCTCCACTTT; CDR3 protein: CASSYSQSSYNSPLHF
J gene: TRBJ2-2; D gene: .; clone size: .; V gene: TRBV28; CDR3 DNA: TGTGCCAGCAGGGGGCAGACCGGGGAGCTGTTTTTT; CDR3 protein: CASRGQTGELFF
J gene: TRBJ1-2; D gene: TRBD1; clone size: few; V gene: TRBV30; CDR3 DNA: TGTGCCTGGAGGGGGGACAGGCATGGCTACACCTTC; CDR3 protein: CAWRGDRHGYTF
J gene: TRBJ2-3; D gene: .; clone size: .; V gene: TRBV7-6; CDR3 DNA: TGTGCCAGCAGCTTAAGTGGAGATACGCAGTATTTT; CDR3 protein: CASSLSGDTQYF
J gene: TRBJ1-5; D gene: .; clone size: .; V gene: TRBV4-2; CDR3 DNA: TGTGCCAGCAGCCAAGTTTGGGGAAATCAGCCCCAGCATTTT; CDR3 protein: CASSQVWGNQPQHF
J gene: TRBJ2-3; D gene: TRBD2; clone size: once; V gene: TRBV11-2; CDR3 DNA: TGTGCCAGCAGCAGACTAGCGGGGAGCACAGATACGCAGTATTTT; CDR3 protein: CASSRLAGSTDTQYF
J gene: TRBJ2-1; D gene: .; clone size: few; V gene: TRBV18; CDR3 DNA: TGTGCCAGCTCCCCTTATATCGGTGATGAGCAGTTCTTC; CDR3 protein: CASSPYIGDEQFF
J gene: TRBJ2-1; D gene: .; clone size: .; V gene: TRBV7-2; CDR3 DNA: TGTGCCAGCAGCCGAAGGAGGAGTAACTACAATGAGCAGTTCTTC; CDR3 protein: CASSRRRSNYNEQFF
J gene: TRBJ1-2; D gene: TRBD1; clone size: .; V gene: TRBV10-3; CDR3 DNA: TGTGCCACTAGACAGGGAGACTATGGCTACACCTTC; CDR3 protein: CATRQGDYGYTF
J gene: TRBJ1-4; D gene: TRBD1; clone size: once; V gene: TRBV7-2; CDR3 DNA: TGTGCCAGCAGCTTCGACAGGGGGCCATATGAAAAACTGTTTTTT; CDR3 protein: CASSFDRGPYEKLFF
J gene: TRBJ2-7; D gene: TRBD2; clone size: .; V gene: TRBV5-1; CDR3 DNA: TGCGCCAGCACTTATGGGACTAGCGGGAGAGTACACGAGCAGTACTTC; CDR3 protein: CASTYGTSGRVHEQYF
J gene: TRBJ2-5; D gene: TRBD1; clone size: few; V gene: TRBV11-2; CDR3 DNA: TGTGCCAGCAGCTTTCAGGGGGTCAGGGAACAAGAGACCCAGTACTTC; CDR3 protein: CASSFQGVREQETQYF
J gene: TRBJ1-4; D gene: TRBD1; clone size: .; V gene: TRBV28; CDR3 DNA: TGTGCCAGCAGTCTCACAGGGGGCGGGAATGAAAAACTGTTTTTT; CDR3 protein: CASSLTGGGNEKLFF
J gene: TRBJ2-7; D gene: TRBD2; clone size: .; V gene: TRBV7-2; CDR3 DNA: TGTGCCAGCAGCTTAGGACTAGCGGGATCCCCAGAGCAGTACTTC; CDR3 protein: CASSLGLAGSPEQYF
J gene: TRBJ2-7; D gene: .; clone size: few; V gene: TRBV11-2; CDR3 DNA: TGTGCCAGCAGCTTAGCTGTCTACTCCTACGAGCAGTACTTC; CDR3 protein: CASSLAVYSYEQYF
J gene: TRBJ2-7; D gene: TRBD1; clone size: .; V gene: TRBV7-9; CDR3 DNA: TGTGCCAGCAGCAAGGGGACAGGGGTATCCTACGAGCAGTACTTC; CDR3 protein: CASSKGTGVSYEQYF
J gene: TRBJ2-7; D gene: .; clone size: .; V gene: TRBV6-5; CDR3 DNA: TGTGCCAGCAGACCAGGACTTACCTACGAGCAGTACTTC; CDR3 protein: CASRPGLTYEQYF
J gene: TRBJ2-5; D gene: TRBD1; clone size: .; V gene: TRBV6-5; CDR3 DNA: TGTGCCAGCAGCCGGGACAGGTTTCAAGAGACCCAGTACTTC; CDR3 protein: CASSRDRFQETQYF
J gene: TRBJ2-2; D gene: .; clone size: .; V gene: TRBV5-6; CDR3 DNA: TGTGCCAGCAGCGTAACCCTAGCCGGGGAGCTGTTTTTT; CDR3 protein: CASSVTLAGELFF
J gene: TRBJ1-2; D gene: .; clone size: .; V gene: TRBV29-1; CDR3 DNA: TGCAGCGTTGAAGATGTGGGGGGGCGCGAATATGGCTACACCTTC; CDR3 protein: CSVEDVGGREYGYTF
J gene: TRBJ1-1; D gene: .; clone size: few; V gene: TRBV28; CDR3 DNA: TGTGCCAGCAGTTTTCCCAGCTACGACAGGTCGAACACTGAAGCTTTCTTT; CDR3 protein: CASSFPSYDRSNTEAFF